This TCR beta chain was captured in a study of blood T cell repertoires in COVID-19. TCRdb's table, derived via immunoSEQ multiplex PCR, lists solely in-frame clones and lacks some. The sample has under 250,000 clones; around 84% are singletons. The sample holds a few counts of this clone. CDR3 length equals 13 residues. V dropped 1 base and J dropped 8 bases, with 11 bases sitting between them. This sequence joins TRBV12-3 or TRBV12-4 and TRBJ1-2; D ambiguous. The sample taken for sequencing was PBMCs or T cells enriched from blood (not recorded which). The source of this sequence is a man aged 25-40 years with acute COVID-19. Written as DNA, the CDR3 is TGTGCCAGCAGTTTAGGCGGGTTTAACGGCTACACCTTC. Protein product: CASSLGGFNGYTF.